Presented here are 25 T cell receptor beta chains from one specimen sequenced in a study of blood T cells in healthy people across ages. A sample-barcoded 5' primer and a J-beta primer mix were used in a second PCR of roughly 7 to 11 cycles. TCRdb reprocessed the 5' RACE reads via MiXCR and lists one record per CDR3 protein. The sample holds about 810,000 distinct CDR3 sequences; 36% are singletons and the top ten take 10% to 15%. The sequenced sample consisted of blood. Source of these receptors: a man aged 18 to 29 in good health.

The chain recombines TRBV18 with TRBJ2-1; D possibly corresponds to TRBD2 (6 bases). V lost 6 bases and J lost 5, with 17 bases in between. This CDR3 region has 15 residues. Germline CDR1 KGHSH, CDR2 LQKENI. CDR3 nucleotides: TGTGCCAGCTCTCAATTATTGGGGGAGGACAATGAGCAGTTCTTC. Amino acids: CASSQLLGEDNEQFF. The full variable domain, completed using reference TRBV18 and TRBJ2-1, is NAGVMQNPRHLVRRRGQEARLRCSPMKGHSHVYWYRQLPEEGLKFMVYLQKENIIDESGMPKERFSAEFPKEGPSILRIQQVVRGDSAAYFCASSQLLGEDNEQFFGPGTRLTVL.

The J gene is TRBJ2-5, the V gene TRBV14, with a possible D match to TRBD2 (6 bases). Judging by the DNA end, TRBJ2-7 fits better; the J call may be wrong. This CDR3 spans 14 amino acids. CDR1 and CDR2 from the germline V gene are SGHDN and FVKESK. The chain's CDR3 is CASSQGLGYHEQYF. The CDR3 region has the DNA TGTGCCAGCAGCCAAGGACTAGGATACCACGAGCAGTACTTC.

This clonotype was counted only a few times. J is TRBJ1-2 and V is TRBV5-1; D is unclear. The V gene's germline CDR1 is SGHRS and CDR2 YFSETQ. The CDR3 is 15 residues long. The V and J ends lost 0 bases and 8 bases respectively, with 17 bases between them. CDR3 DNA: TGCGCCAGCAGCTTGGCCTCAGACGAGGTGCGCGGCTACACCTTC. Translated, it gives CASSLASDEVRGYTF. Combining the CDR3 with reference TRBV5-1 and TRBJ1-2 gives the whole variable domain KAGVTQTPRYLIKTRGQQVTLSCSPISGHRSVSWYQQTPGQGLQFLFEYFSETQRNKGNFPGRFSGRQFSNSRSEMNVSTLELGDSALYLCASSLASDEVRGYTFGSGTRLTVV.

As concerns this clonotype: A much bigger clone sits one base away, suggesting this may be a read error. The chain has TRBV7-3 and TRBJ1-6, with TRBD1 as a possible D gene (6 bases). CDR1 is SGHTA, CDR2 FQGTGA, per germline. The CDR3 contains 14 residues. Trimming shortened V by 5 bases and J by 7 bases, and 12 bases separated the two germline ends. This CDR3 is CASSPGTSNSPLHF. DNA for the CDR3: TGTGCCAGCAGCCCCGGGACATCCAATTCACCCCTCCACTTT.

The chain couples TRBV7-2 to TRBJ2-5; 12 nucleotides match TRBD2. CDR1 and CDR2 from the germline V gene are SGHTA and FQGNSA. Trimming at V came to 4 bases and at J to 1 base, leaving 4 bases not matched to a gene. The CDR3 length is 16 residues. The CDR3 bases are TGTGCCAGCAGCTCAGGACTAGCGGGGTCCCAAGAGACCCAGTACTTC. Translating gives CASSSGLAGSQETQYF. The full variable domain, completed using reference TRBV7-2 and TRBJ2-5, is GAGVSQSPSNKVTEKGKDVELRCDPISGHTALYWYRQSLGQGLEFLIYFQGNSAPDKSGLPSDRFSAERTGGSVSTLTIQRTQQEDSAVYLCASSSGLAGSQETQYFGPGTRLLVL.

As regards this clonotype: Possible read error: a much larger clone is one base away. The gene calls are TRBV4-3 and TRBJ2-1; TRBD2 matches at 13 bases. The CDR3 has 18 amino acids. Germline values: CDR1 LGHNA, CDR2 YSLEER. The V segment lost 0 bases and the J segment 7 bases; nucleotides outside the gene matches: 9. CDR3 sequence reads: CASSQDSWTSGRKNEQFF. The CDR3 DNA reads as TGCGCCAGCAGCCAAGATAGCTGGACTAGCGGGAGAAAGAATGAGCAGTTCTTC.

The chain is built from TRBV7-9 and TRBJ2-7; unclear D gene. Germline CDR1 and CDR2: SEHNR and FQNEAQ (reference sequence). Trimming took 5 bases from V and 7 from J, leaving 18 bases between them. The CDR3 runs to 14 residues. The CDR3 region is CASSPGGSYKEQYF. CDR3 DNA sequence: TGTGCCAGCAGCCCGGGCGGCTCCTACAAGGAGCAGTACTTC.

This clonotype showed up just a few times. The chain has TRBV20-1 and TRBJ2-1; TRBD2 matches 8 bases. The CDR3 consists of 15 residues. The V and J ends lost 6 bases and 6 bases, in that order; junction bases with no gene match: 13. CDR1 is DFQATT, CDR2 SNEGSKA, per germline (reference sequence). CDR3 in amino acids: CSAVRGTRVSNEQFF. The DNA for the CDR3 is TGCAGTGCCGTACGGGGGACTAGAGTTAGCAATGAGCAGTTCTTC.

To note about this clonotype: The junction differs from germline at one of its ends, possibly a read error. The V and J genes are TRBV28 and TRBJ2-6, with D tentatively TRBD2 (6 bases). The length of the CDR3 is 19 residues. Germline-derived CDR1 and CDR2 are MDHEN and SYDVKM. The CDR3 coding sequence is TGTGCCAGCAGTTCCATTCCGGGACTTGATGATGCTGGGGCCAACGTCCCGACTTTC. This translates into CASSSIPGLDDAGANVPTF.

The DNA for the CDR3 is TGTGCCAGCAGCTCTGCAGCGAGGTACTCCTACAATGAGCAGTTCTTC. Its protein product is CASSSAARYSYNEQFF. This chain joins TRBV7-2 and TRBJ2-1; D is uncertain. Germline values: CDR1 SGHTA, CDR2 FQGNSA. V gave up 4 bases and J gave up 0 bases, with 13 bases separating them. This CDR3 spans 16 amino acids. Based on the CDR3 plus reference TRBV7-2 and TRBJ2-1, the full variable domain is GAGVSQSPSNKVTEKGKDVELRCDPISGHTALYWYRQSLGQGLEFLIYFQGNSAPDKSGLPSDRFSAERTGGSVSTLTIQRTQQEDSAVYLCASSSAARYSYNEQFFGPGTRLTVL.

The chain has TRBV6-6 and TRBJ2-5; no firm D call. The J call may be faulty, since TRBJ2-1 better matches the DNA end. The V gene's germline CDR1 is MNHNY and CDR2 SVGAGI (reference sequence). The CDR3 runs to 15 residues. This chain's CDR3 is CASSYSRQDQETQFF. CDR3 bases: TGTGCCAGCAGTTACTCGAGGCAGGACCAAGAGACCCAGTTCTTC.

This clonotype occurred once. V usage is TRBV2 and J usage is TRBJ2-7; D is uncertain. The CDR3 length is 12 residues. CDR1 SNHLY and CDR2 FYNNEI come from the germline V gene. Trimming cost V 7 bases and J 6 bases, with 13 bases left between them. The DNA for the CDR3 is TGTGCCAGCACTAGATTTCCGGGCGAGCAGTACTTC. Residues: CASTRFPGEQYF.

This clonotype was detected ten times or more. The V call is TRBV5-1, the J call TRBJ2-7; a possible D gene is TRBD1 (6 bases). Trimming left V 0 bases short and J 0 bases short, with 10 bases between. From germline, CDR1 is SGHRS and CDR2 YFSETQ. The CDR3 spans 15 residues. This CDR3 reads CASSLAAGVSYEQYF. In DNA, the CDR3 is TGCGCCAGCAGCTTGGCGGCAGGGGTCTCCTACGAGCAGTACTTC.

This clonotype was detected only once. This may come from a read error, since a much larger clone is one base off. The chain recombines TRBV10-3 with TRBJ2-4, with D unclear. Germline lookup yields CDR1 ENHRY and CDR2 SYGVKD. The V end lost 11 bases, the J end lost 13 bases, and 27 bases lay between the germline ends. The CDR3 spans 14 residues. The CDR3 DNA is TGTGCCTCATCAAACTTCGGCTCCTACAATGAGCAGTACTTC. This codes for CASSNFGSYNEQYF.

V usage is TRBV27 and J usage is TRBJ1-2; possible D gene TRBD1, 5 bases. V lost 5 bases and J 3 bases, leaving 13 bases between the germline ends. Germline V CDR1 and CDR2: MNHEY, SMNVEV (reference sequence). The CDR3 length is 14 residues. As DNA, the CDR3 is TGTGCCAGCAGTCGGGCAGGGAGGGACTATGGCTACACCTTC. It specifies CASSRAGRDYGYTF.

This rearrangement joins TRBV20-1 to TRBJ2-4; possibly TRBD1 for D (5 bases). The J call may be incorrect, as the DNA end agrees better with TRBJ2-7. The length of the CDR3 is 13 residues. In germline, CDR1 is DFQATT, CDR2 SNEGSKA (reference sequence). In nucleotides, the CDR3 is TGCAGTGCAGACCAGGGCAGACCCTACGAGCAGTACTTC. Translating it yields CSADQGRPYEQYF.

V is TRBV4-1 and J is TRBJ2-1; D remains ambiguous. Germline lookup yields CDR1 MGHRA and CDR2 YSYEKL. Between the trimmed V and J ends, which lost 2 bases and 0 bases, there was a span of 11 bases. The CDR3 is 16 residues long. CDR3 region: CASSQMPGLSYNEQFF. As DNA, the CDR3 is TGCGCCAGCAGCCAAATGCCCGGGCTCTCCTACAATGAGCAGTTCTTC.

This rearrangement joins TRBV2 to TRBJ1-2; the D gene is possibly TRBD1 (5 bases). CDR1 is SNHLY and CDR2 is FYNNEI in the germline V gene. Trimming removed 11 bases at V and 4 bases at J, with 20 bases between. CDR3 length: 14 residues. The CDR3 DNA reads TGTGCCGACCTCCCAGGGTACCCAACCTATGGCTACACCTTC. This gives the protein CADLPGYPTYGYTF.

The chain employs TRBV21-1 and TRBJ1-4; the listed D gene, TRBD1, was not tested against the DNA. TRBV21-1 has pseudogene status. This CDR3 has 18 amino acids. In DNA form, the CDR3 reads TGTGCCAGCAGCAAAGGGGGCAGGGGGCACGCAACTAATGAAAAACTGTTTTTT. Translation gives CASSKGGRGHATNEKLFF.

The chain recombines TRBV4-1 with TRBJ2-7; no firm D call. Trimming left V 0 bases short and J 0 bases short, with 12 bases between. This CDR3 contains 16 residues. The V gene's germline CDR1 is MGHRA and CDR2 YSYEKL. The DNA of the CDR3 is TGCGCCAGCAGCCAAGACGGGCCAGGCAGCTCCTACGAGCAGTACTTC. Amino acids: CASSQDGPGSSYEQYF.

For this clonotype: A read error may produce the germline difference seen at one junction end. The chain employs TRBV7-9 and TRBJ2-3; 8 bases line up with TRBD1. CDR3 size: 15 residues. Germline-derived CDR1 and CDR2 are SEHNR and FQNEAQ (reference sequence). The CDR3 DNA reads TGTGCCGGCAGCCCCCGGACAGGGAGCACAGATACGCAGTATTTT. Protein product: CAGSPRTGSTDTQYF.

This clonotype turned up a few times. The CDR3 region has the DNA TGTGCCAGCAGCTTGGATGAGACCCCCCTCGTGACAGCTTTCTTT. Translation gives CASSLDETPLVTAFF. V and J are TRBV5-5 and TRBJ1-1; D ambiguous. This CDR3 contains 15 residues. The V gene's germline CDR1 is SGHKS and CDR2 YYEKEE (reference sequence). Trimming stripped 0 bases from V and 10 bases from J, with 19 bases between.

This clonotype was counted a few times. This chain uses TRBV4-3 with TRBJ1-4, with D unresolved. The germline V gene has CDR1 LGHNA and CDR2 YSLEER. V gave up 0 bases and J gave up 0 bases, with 17 bases separating them. The CDR3 contains 19 residues. In DNA form, the CDR3 reads TGCGCCAGCAGCCAAGAAGCCAGGAGAGAAATTACAACTAATGAAAAACTGTTTTTT. Its translation: CASSQEARREITTNEKLFF.

The chain links TRBV12-3 or TRBV12-4 to TRBJ1-1; the match to TRBD1 covers 9 bases. V was pared by 3 bases and J by 4 bases, with 12 bases of the junction left unmatched. The CDR3 is 17 amino acids. CDR3 region: CASSFSGTGRTATEAFF. CDR3 DNA sequence: TGTGCCAGCAGTTTTTCGGGGACAGGGAGAACGGCCACTGAAGCTTTCTTT.

This clonotype was detected only a few times. This chain links TRBV6-2 or TRBV6-3 with TRBJ2-5, with TRBD1 matching 8 bases. The V gene end was trimmed by 7 bases and the J gene end by 5 bases; junction bases not matched to a gene: 9. Germline V lookup: CDR1 MNHEY, CDR2 SVGEGT. The CDR3 is 14 residues long. The CDR3 sequence: CASTEDRAGETQYF. The CDR3 DNA follows: TGTGCCAGCACCGAGGACAGGGCCGGGGAGACCCAGTACTTC.